The 26 T cell receptor beta chains reported below all come from one sample, sequenced in a study of a mutant IDH1 vaccine in newly diagnosed glioma. The antigens of these receptors remain unknown. Time point noted: week 23, last vaccination. In every dose of vaccine, 300 ug of mutant IDH1 20-mer peptide was given alongside topical imiquimod. The assay was immunoSEQ multiplex PCR, and TCRdb's table has in-frame clones only and misses some. The table includes 50,000 to 85,000 clones, about 80% detected once. This sample comprised PBMCs, obtained from a glioma patient whose treatment included an IDH1 peptide vaccine. Receptors originate from a man in his late teens or twenties with glioma.

This clone qualifies as medium-sized. V is TRBV19 and J is TRBJ1-3; no firm D call. The CDR3 runs to 13 residues. Germline CDR1 LNHDA, CDR2 SQIVND (reference sequence). V lost 10 bases and J lost 0, with 10 bases in between. CDR3 bases: TGTGCCACCGCCCATCGCTCTGGAAACACCATATATTTT. Protein sequence: CATAHRSGNTIYF.

This clone was recorded only once. V gene TRBV19 combines with J gene TRBJ2-7; maybe TRBD1 (5 bases). The CDR3 contains 13 residues. The V end lost 6 bases, the J end lost 5 bases, and 14 bases lay between the germline ends. From germline, CDR1 is LNHDA and CDR2 SQIVND (reference sequence). The CDR3: CASRNQGGDEQYF. The CDR3 DNA sequence: TGTGCCAGTAGAAACCAGGGCGGCGACGAGCAGTACTTC.

This clone was observed once. The chain couples TRBV5-5 to TRBJ2-7; 7 nucleotides agree with TRBD2. V was pared by 6 bases and J by 5 bases, with 23 bases of the junction left unmatched. CDR1 SGHKS and CDR2 YYEKEE come from the germline V gene (reference sequence). This CDR3 comprises 18 residues. The CDR3 DNA reads as TGTGCCAGCACCTCCCCGGGGGGTTATGGCCTCTTGGACCACGAGCAGTACTTC. The encoded protein is CASTSPGGYGLLDHEQYF.

This sequence joins TRBV29-1 and TRBJ1-2; 7 bases align to TRBD1. Germline V gives CDR1 SQVTM, CDR2 ANQGSEA. The CDR3 totals 12 residues. With 3 bases clipped from V and 7 bases from J, the junction kept 5 bases outside the gene matches. CDR3 residues: CSVDDRVAGYTF. CDR3 DNA: TGCAGCGTTGACGACAGGGTCGCTGGCTACACCTTC.

The chain links TRBV19 to TRBJ1-5; D is unclear. The V and J ends lost 1 base and 4 bases respectively, with 8 bases between them. The CDR3 is 14 amino acids. Germline CDR1 reads LNHDA; CDR2 reads SQIVND (reference sequence). The CDR3 loop reads CASSIGGLNQPQHF. The CDR3 nucleotides are TGTGCCAGTAGTATAGGAGGACTAAATCAGCCCCAGCATTTT.

In this sample, this clone turned up once. The rearrangement uses TRBV6-1 and TRBJ2-7; 8 nucleotides agree with TRBD1. CDR1 and CDR2 from the germline V gene are MNHNS and SASEGT. There are 14 residues in the CDR3. The V segment lost 4 bases and the J segment 4 bases; nucleotides outside the gene matches: 6. CDR3: CASSVDRGGYEQYF. As DNA, the CDR3 is TGTGCCAGCAGTGTCGACAGGGGTGGGTACGAGCAGTACTTC.

The chain recombines TRBV4-1 with TRBJ2-5, with 12 positions matching TRBD2. V gave up 1 base and J gave up 0 bases; unmatched junction bases: 6. CDR1 is MGHRA and CDR2 is YSYEKL in the germline V gene. The CDR3 totals 18 residues. CDR3 amino acids: CASSQVGLAGGYQETQYF. The CDR3 region has the DNA TGCGCCAGCAGCCAAGTCGGGCTAGCGGGGGGGTACCAAGAGACCCAGTACTTC.

This clone turned up a few times. The chain links TRBV7-9 to TRBJ1-1; D is perhaps TRBD1 (5 bases). Germline assignment: CDR1 SEHNR and CDR2 FQNEAQ (reference sequence). This CDR3 region has 17 residues. The V end was cut by 5 bases, the J end by 0 bases, with 19 bases between. As DNA, the CDR3 is TGTGCCAGCAGCCGAGAGTCGGGGCTAGGCTTGAACACTGAAGCTTTCTTT. Amino acid sequence: CASSRESGLGLNTEAFF. Full variable domain (remainder filled in from reference TRBV7-9 and TRBJ1-1): DTGVSQNPRHKITKRGQNVTFRCDPISEHNRLYWYRQTLGQGPEFLTYFQNEAQLEKSRLLSDRFSAERPKGSFSTLEIQRTEQGDSAMYLCASSRESGLGLNTEAFFGQGTRLTVV.

This chain connects TRBV19 to TRBJ2-3; D is perhaps TRBD1 (6 bases). The V gene's germline CDR1 is LNHDA and CDR2 SQIVND (reference sequence). The CDR3 is made up of 15 amino acids. Trimming took 0 bases from V and 5 from J, leaving 12 bases between them. The CDR3 loop reads CASSIDEGVRDTQYF. The CDR3 bases are TGTGCCAGTAGTATAGATGAGGGGGTCAGAGATACGCAGTATTTT.

The chain's CDR3 is CASSLGTSGGSYNEQFF. The CDR3 DNA sequence: TGTGCCAGCAGCCTAGGGACTAGCGGGGGGTCCTACAATGAGCAGTTCTTC. The chain combines TRBV5-5 with TRBJ2-1, with TRBD2 identical over 15 bases. The CDR3 contains 17 residues. Trimming at V came to 4 bases and at J to 1 base, leaving 3 bases not matched to a gene. Germline V gives CDR1 SGHKS, CDR2 YYEKEE (reference sequence).

This chain connects TRBV28 to TRBJ1-2; TRBD1 is a possible D gene (5 bases). The germline V gene has CDR1 MDHEN and CDR2 SYDVKM. The V end was cut by 5 bases, the J end by 5 bases, with 24 bases between. The CDR3 totals 17 residues. CDR3 in amino acids: CASSPGGFGTSHYGYTF. The CDR3 coding sequence is TGTGCCAGCAGTCCAGGAGGCTTTGGGACGAGTCATTATGGCTACACCTTC.

This chain uses TRBV7-2 with TRBJ1-1, with 10 bases fitting TRBD1. V was pared by 5 bases and J by 5 bases, with 2 bases of the junction left unmatched. CDR3 length: 13 amino acids. CDR1 and CDR2 (germline): SGHTA, FQGNSA. In nucleotides, the CDR3 is TGTGCCAGCAGCGACAGGGGGCGGACTGAAGCTTTCTTT. It is translated as CASSDRGRTEAFF.

This chain uses TRBV19 with TRBJ2-1; tentative D call: TRBD1 (5 bases). Trimming left V 6 bases short and J 0 bases short, with 9 bases between. This CDR3 is built from 14 residues. Germline V gives CDR1 LNHDA, CDR2 SQIVND (reference sequence). For the CDR3, the DNA is TGTGCCAGTAGCAGGGTCAGCTCCTACAATGAGCAGTTCTTC. Translating gives CASSRVSSYNEQFF.

CDR3 sequence reads: CASSHRDRDYEQYF. The CDR3 bases are TGTGCCAGCAGCCATCGGGACAGAGACTACGAGCAGTACTTC. This rearrangement joins TRBV9 to TRBJ2-7, with 7 bases lining up with TRBD1. The CDR3 is 14 residues long. Germline values: CDR1 SGDLS, CDR2 YYNGEE. Trimming at V came to 4 bases and at J to 3 bases, leaving 7 bases not matched to a gene. Full variable domain (missing parts from reference TRBV9 and TRBJ2-7): DSGVTQTPKHLITATGQRVTLRCSPRSGDLSVYWYQQSLDQGLQFLIQYYNGEERAKGNILERFSAQQFPDLHSELNLSSLELGDSALYFCASSHRDRDYEQYFGPGTRLTVT.

This chain uses TRBV6-6 with TRBJ1-6; D unresolved. Trimming removed 6 bases from V and 10 bases from J, with 7 bases in between. The CDR3 is made up of 11 amino acids. From germline, CDR1 is MNHNY and CDR2 SVGAGI (reference sequence). For the CDR3, the DNA is TGTGCCAGCAGCGTTATGTCACCCCTCCACTTT. This encodes CASSVMSPLHF.

This chain connects TRBV9 to TRBJ2-7, with D possibly TRBD1 on 6 matching bases. Trimming shortened V by 0 bases and J by 5 bases, and 9 bases separated the two germline ends. The CDR3 covers 13 residues. The germline CDR1 and CDR2 sequences are SGDLS and YYNGEE. The CDR3 spells CASSVGQGNEQYF. The CDR3 bases are TGTGCCAGCAGCGTAGGTCAGGGGAACGAGCAGTACTTC.

The chain couples TRBV7-2 to TRBJ1-2; tentative D call: TRBD1 (6 bases). With 4 bases removed from V and 7 bases from J, the gap between germline ends came to 19 bases. Germline V lookup: CDR1 SGHTA, CDR2 FQGNSA. This CDR3 spans 15 amino acids. In DNA, the CDR3 is TGTGCCAGCAGCTCCGGACAGTCTCTTCGGGGTGGCTACACCTTC. The encoded protein is CASSSGQSLRGGYTF.

This clone was detected only once. J is TRBJ2-5 and V is TRBV18; 13 bases align to TRBD2. This CDR3 has 19 residues. The V gene's germline CDR1 is KGHSH and CDR2 LQKENI. V trimming: 0 bases; J trimming: 2 bases; junction bases outside the gene matches: 9. CDR3 DNA: TGTGCCAGCTCACCACCGACTAGCGGGAGGCGTAGATCTCAAGAGACCCAGTACTTC. It encodes CASSPPTSGRRRSQETQYF.

This clone showed up just once. The CDR3 nucleotides are TGTGCCAGCAGCCCCCGTCGGAATGCCCAGTACTTC. Translated, it gives CASSPRRNAQYF. V gene TRBV7-8 combines with J gene TRBJ2-5; no firm D call. The CDR3 totals 12 residues. The V gene's germline CDR1 is SGHVS and CDR2 FQNEAQ. V was shortened by 5 bases and J by 9 bases, with 13 bases between the two germline ends.

The gene calls are TRBV7-2 and TRBJ1-2; D remains ambiguous. The CDR3 runs 15 residues. Germline values: CDR1 SGHTA, CDR2 FQGNSA. The V end lost 7 bases, the J end lost 4 bases, and 19 bases lay between the germline ends. The CDR3 bases are TGTGCCAGCACTAACGCGGGGTTCCCGCCCTATGGCTACACCTTC. This translates into CASTNAGFPPYGYTF. Drawing the rest from reference TRBV7-2 and TRBJ1-2, the complete variable domain is GAGVSQSPSNKVTEKGKDVELRCDPISGHTALYWYRQSLGQGLEFLIYFQGNSAPDKSGLPSDRFSAERTGGSVSTLTIQRTQQEDSAVYLCASTNAGFPPYGYTFGSGTRLTVV.

The chain links TRBV6-6 to TRBJ1-4; 7 nucleotides match TRBD1. The V and J ends lost 6 bases and 5 bases, in that order; junction bases with no gene match: 9. This CDR3 is built from 15 residues. The germline V gene has CDR1 MNHNY and CDR2 SVGAGI (reference sequence). The CDR3 DNA follows: TGTGCCAGCAGACCCCGACAGGGAGGAAATGAAAAACTGTTTTTT. It translates to CASRPRQGGNEKLFF.

The genes are TRBV5-4 and TRBJ1-2; 12 nucleotides line up with TRBD1. J gave up 5 bases and V 4 bases, and 9 bases lay outside the gene matches. The CDR3 contains 16 residues. Germline values: CDR1 SGHNT, CDR2 YYREEE (reference sequence). CDR3 sequence (DNA): TGTGCCAGCAGCCCCCCGGGACAGGGGGCACGGTATGGCTACACCTTC. Protein: CASSPPGQGARYGYTF.

This chain joins TRBV5-1 and TRBJ1-1, with 7 nucleotides matching TRBD1. This CDR3 is built from 14 residues. The V and J ends lost 5 bases and 8 bases, in that order; junction bases with no gene match: 12. The germline gives CDR1 SGHRS, CDR2 YFSETQ. Here the CDR3 reads CASRVEGGLKEAFF. As DNA, the CDR3 is TGCGCCAGCAGAGTTGAAGGGGGCTTGAAAGAAGCTTTCTTT.

V and J are TRBV18 and TRBJ1-4, with TRBD1 as a possible D gene (5 bases). V lost 3 bases and J 0 bases, leaving 8 bases between the germline ends. CDR3 length: 15 residues. Germline CDR1 reads KGHSH; CDR2 reads LQKENI. The CDR3 is CASSPGQATNEKLFF. DNA for the CDR3: TGTGCCAGCTCACCTGGACAAGCAACTAATGAAAAACTGTTTTTT. Based on the CDR3 plus reference TRBV18 and TRBJ1-4, the full variable domain is NAGVMQNPRHLVRRRGQEARLRCSPMKGHSHVYWYRQLPEEGLKFMVYLQKENIIDESGMPKERFSAEFPKEGPSILRIQQVVRGDSAAYFCASSPGQATNEKLFFGSGTQLSVL.

The chain carries TRBV18 and TRBJ2-7; no firm D call. This CDR3 has 15 amino acids. V lost 2 bases and J 2 bases, leaving 13 bases between the germline ends. Germline CDR1 is KGHSH and CDR2 is LQKENI. CDR3 region: CASSPMGQAAYEQYF. CDR3 sequence (DNA): TGTGCCAGCTCACCAATGGGCCAGGCAGCCTACGAGCAGTACTTC. Full variable domain (missing parts from reference TRBV18 and TRBJ2-7): NAGVMQNPRHLVRRRGQEARLRCSPMKGHSHVYWYRQLPEEGLKFMVYLQKENIIDESGMPKERFSAEFPKEGPSILRIQQVVRGDSAAYFCASSPMGQAAYEQYFGPGTRLTVT.

This chain links TRBV18 with TRBJ1-3, with 9 positions matching TRBD1. The CDR3 spans 17 residues. Losses at the gene ends were 7 bases for V and 3 bases for J; bases not matched to a gene: 13. Germline V gene sequence: CDR1 KGHSH, CDR2 LQKENI. CDR3 sequence reads: CASLGTGPRRDGNTIYF. As DNA, the CDR3 is TGTGCCAGCTTGGGGACAGGGCCTCGTCGGGATGGAAACACCATATATTTT.